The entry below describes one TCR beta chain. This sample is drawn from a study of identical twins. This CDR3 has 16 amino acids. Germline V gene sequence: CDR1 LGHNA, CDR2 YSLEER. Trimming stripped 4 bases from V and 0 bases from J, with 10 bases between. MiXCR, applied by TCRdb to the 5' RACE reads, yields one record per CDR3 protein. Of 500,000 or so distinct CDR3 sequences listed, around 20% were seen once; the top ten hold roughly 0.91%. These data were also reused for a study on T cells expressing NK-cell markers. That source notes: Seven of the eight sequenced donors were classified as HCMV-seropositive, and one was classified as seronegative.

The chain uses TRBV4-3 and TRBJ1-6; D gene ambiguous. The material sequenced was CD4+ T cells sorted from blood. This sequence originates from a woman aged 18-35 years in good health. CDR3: CASSPAGDSYNSPLHF. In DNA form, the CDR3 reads TGCGCCAGCAGCCCAGCTGGGGACTCCTATAATTCACCCCTCCACTTT.